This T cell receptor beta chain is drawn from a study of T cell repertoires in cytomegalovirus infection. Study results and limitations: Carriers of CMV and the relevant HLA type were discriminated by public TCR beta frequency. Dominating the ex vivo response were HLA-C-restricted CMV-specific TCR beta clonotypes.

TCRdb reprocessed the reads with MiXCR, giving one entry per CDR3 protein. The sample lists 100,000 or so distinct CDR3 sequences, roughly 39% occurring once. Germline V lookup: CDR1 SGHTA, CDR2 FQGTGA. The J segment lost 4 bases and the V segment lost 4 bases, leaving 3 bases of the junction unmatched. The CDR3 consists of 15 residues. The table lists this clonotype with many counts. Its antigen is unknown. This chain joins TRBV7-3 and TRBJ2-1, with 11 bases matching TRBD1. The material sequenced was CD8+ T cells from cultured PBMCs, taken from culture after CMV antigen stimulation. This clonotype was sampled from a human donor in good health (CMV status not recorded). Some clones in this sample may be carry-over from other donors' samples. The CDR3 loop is CASSWTGGQYNEQFF. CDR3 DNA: TGTGCCAGCAGCTGGACAGGGGGCCAGTACAATGAGCAGTTCTTC.